Each of the 22 T cell receptor beta chains below was sequenced from the same sample in a study of T cell responses to AZD1222 COVID-19 vaccine. Assay: immunoSEQ multiplex PCR; the TCRdb copy retains only in-frame clones and omits some. The table shows 120,000 or so clones, with approximately 90% occurring only once. Material: peripheral blood, obtained 28 days after the second AZD1222 dose. The receptors were gathered from an adult who received the AZD1222 COVID-19 vaccine.

This sequence joins TRBV28 and TRBJ2-1; D gene unclear. Trimming stripped 3 bases from V and 5 bases from J, with 11 bases between. CDR1 and CDR2 from the germline V gene are MDHEN and SYDVKM. This CDR3 has 14 amino acids. This chain's CDR3 is CASSFPLGDNEQFF. The CDR3 DNA reads TGTGCCAGCAGTTTTCCTCTTGGAGACAATGAGCAGTTCTTC.

The J gene is TRBJ2-1, the V gene TRBV28; 9 bases are shared with TRBD1. From germline, CDR1 is MDHEN and CDR2 SYDVKM. The CDR3 consists of 16 residues. The V segment lost 3 bases and the J segment 7 bases; nucleotides outside the gene matches: 10. DNA for the CDR3: TGTGCCAGCAGTTTTATAGGGACAGGGAGGGTGAATGAGCAGTTCTTC. As protein: CASSFIGTGRVNEQFF. The full variable domain, completed using reference TRBV28 and TRBJ2-1, is DVKVTQSSRYLVKRTGEKVFLECVQDMDHENMFWYRQDPGLGLRLIYFSYDVKMKEKGDIPEGYSVSREKKERFSLILESASTNQTSMYLCASSFIGTGRVNEQFFGPGTRLTVL.

The genes are TRBV27 and TRBJ2-7; a weak D match, TRBD2 (5 bases). The germline CDR1 and CDR2 sequences are MNHEY and SMNVEV (reference sequence). The CDR3 consists of 15 residues. V was pared by 3 bases and J by 2 bases, with 14 bases between. CDR3 in amino acids: CASSFAGFGAYEQYF. Written as DNA, the CDR3 is TGTGCCAGCAGTTTTGCAGGTTTCGGGGCCTACGAGCAGTACTTC.

V and J are TRBV9 and TRBJ1-4; 8 bases align to TRBD1. CDR1 is SGDLS, CDR2 YYNGEE, per germline. The CDR3 totals 18 residues. V dropped 3 bases and J dropped 3; count of bases not matched to a gene: 13. This CDR3 reads CASSADRTGSKSNEKLFF. As DNA, the CDR3 is TGTGCCAGCAGCGCCGACCGGACAGGGTCGAAGTCTAATGAAAAACTGTTTTTT.

The chain combines TRBV10-1 with TRBJ2-2; tentative D call: TRBD1 (5 bases). The CDR3 covers 15 residues. Trimming shortened V by 6 bases and J by 1 base, and 12 bases separated the two germline ends. CDR1 is WNHNN and CDR2 is SYGVQD in the germline V gene (reference sequence). The CDR3 reads CASRPGTGNTGELFF. The CDR3 DNA reads as TGCGCCAGCAGACCCGGCACAGGGAACACCGGGGAGCTGTTTTTT.

V gene TRBV7-2 combines with J gene TRBJ1-6; no clear D. Trimming shortened V by 5 bases and J by 8 bases, and 7 bases separated the two germline ends. Looked up from germline, CDR1 is SGHTA and CDR2 is FQGNSA. CDR3 size: 12 residues. The DNA of the CDR3 is TGTGCCAGCAGCGCAGAATATTCACCCCTCCACTTT. Translation gives CASSAEYSPLHF.

This chain uses TRBV19 with TRBJ2-3; perhaps TRBD1 as D (5 bases). The CDR3 runs to 16 residues. V lost 4 bases and J 5 bases, leaving 19 bases between the germline ends. CDR1 is LNHDA and CDR2 is SQIVND in the germline V gene (reference sequence). CDR3 protein: CASSRAPGLAQDTQYF. In DNA, the CDR3 is TGTGCCAGTAGTAGGGCGCCAGGGCTCGCACAAGATACGCAGTATTTT.

J is TRBJ1-2 and V is TRBV4-2; the D gene is possibly TRBD1 (5 bases). The V gene's germline CDR1 is LGHNA and CDR2 YNFKEQ. The CDR3 loop spans 15 amino acids. Deletions cut 4 bases from V and 2 bases from J, with 14 bases between. CDR3 sequence (DNA): TGTGCCAGCAGCCCCCCAGGGAGGCCCAACTATGGCTACACCTTC. This encodes CASSPPGRPNYGYTF.

This chain connects TRBV15 to TRBJ2-7; D is possibly TRBD2 (6 bases). The germline V gene encodes CDR1 LNHNV and CDR2 YYDKDF (reference sequence). This CDR3 spans 15 amino acids. V lost 6 bases to trimming and J lost 7 bases, with 22 bases between them. The CDR3 is CATRSREGSGGEQYF. In DNA form, the CDR3 reads TGTGCCACCAGGTCTAGAGAGGGGTCCGGGGGAGAGCAGTACTTC.

J is TRBJ1-2 and V is TRBV19; D possibly corresponds to TRBD1 (6 bases). Germline V CDR1 and CDR2: LNHDA, SQIVND (reference sequence). V lost 2 bases to trimming and J lost 8 bases, with 9 bases between them. The CDR3 is 12 amino acids. Here the CDR3 reads CASSIPGAGYTF. The CDR3, as DNA: TGTGCCAGTAGTATACCAGGGGCCGGCTACACCTTC.

CDR3 coding DNA: TGTGCCAGCAGAGAGACAGGGGGCGACTATGGCTACACCTTC. Protein product: CASRETGGDYGYTF. The V and J genes are TRBV28 and TRBJ1-2; 10 bases match TRBD1. CDR3 length equals 14 residues. Germline V gene sequence: CDR1 MDHEN, CDR2 SYDVKM. With 6 bases clipped from V and 3 bases from J, the junction kept 4 bases outside the gene matches.

The V gene is TRBV15, the J gene TRBJ1-4; D unclear. CDR3 length: 12 amino acids. V lost 1 base and J lost 8, with 5 bases in between. The germline CDR1 and CDR2 sequences are LNHNV and YYDKDF (reference sequence). DNA of the CDR3: TGTGCCACCAGCAGAGTCGGCGAAAAACTGTTTTTT. It encodes CATSRVGEKLFF.

The rearrangement links TRBV2 to TRBJ2-7; the D gene is possibly TRBD2 (5 bases). Trimming shortened V by 3 bases and J by 5 bases, and 14 bases separated the two germline ends. This CDR3 region has 14 residues. Germline V CDR1 and CDR2: SNHLY, FYNNEI. CDR3 sequence reads: CASSDVGLYDEQYF. CDR3 nucleotides: TGTGCCAGCAGTGATGTCGGACTTTACGACGAGCAGTACTTC.

The J gene is TRBJ1-3, the V gene TRBV7-2; D remains ambiguous. The V gene's germline CDR1 is SGHTA and CDR2 FQGNSA. Trimming removed 1 base at V and 1 base at J, with 14 bases between. The CDR3 covers 17 residues. CDR3 region: CASSLDSWAGSGNTIYF. CDR3 sequence (DNA): TGTGCCAGCAGCTTAGATTCCTGGGCAGGATCTGGAAACACCATATATTTT.

The chain has TRBV4-1 and TRBJ2-1; 7 bases are a match to TRBD2. The CDR3 consists of 14 residues. The J segment lost 6 bases and the V segment lost 5 bases, leaving 7 bases of the junction unmatched. CDR1 and CDR2 from the germline V gene are MGHRA and YSYEKL. The CDR3 DNA sequence: TGCGCCAGCAGCTTTGGCGGGGGAGTCAATGAGCAGTTCTTC. This encodes CASSFGGGVNEQFF.

This sequence joins TRBV28 and TRBJ2-7, with D maybe TRBD1 (6 bases). Trimming cost V 5 bases and J 2 bases, with 16 bases left between them. The CDR3 has 15 amino acids. Germline V gene data show CDR1 as MDHEN and CDR2 as SYDVKM. For the CDR3, the DNA is TGTGCCAGCAGTCAATTGGACAGCCCCCCCTACGAGCAGTACTTC. Residues: CASSQLDSPPYEQYF.

This chain uses TRBV7-9 with TRBJ1-2; D is unresolved. Trimming took off 4 bases at V and 10 bases at J, with 19 bases between the two ends. Germline loops: CDR1 SEHNR, CDR2 FQNEAQ (reference sequence). The CDR3 totals 14 residues. The CDR3 reads CASSSSFIPWAYTF. CDR3 nucleotide sequence: TGTGCCAGCAGCTCGAGCTTTATCCCGTGGGCCTACACCTTC.

This sequence joins TRBV11-3 and TRBJ2-7, with TRBD2 matching 10 bases. The V gene's germline CDR1 is SGHNT and CDR2 YENEEA. The CDR3 covers 15 residues. V trimming: 5 bases; J trimming: 2 bases; junction bases outside the gene matches: 6. CDR3 in amino acids: CASSGSSGSAYEQYF. CDR3 sequence (DNA): TGTGCCAGCAGCGGGTCTAGCGGGAGTGCCTACGAGCAGTACTTC.

The CDR3 DNA is TGTGCCAGCAGCCGAGGGACAGGGAGCGACGAGCAGTACTTC. This sequence encodes CASSRGTGSDEQYF. The J gene is TRBJ2-7, the V gene TRBV6-5, with 9 bases fitting TRBD1. Trimming removed 6 bases from V and 5 bases from J; junction bases left unmatched: 8. Germline values: CDR1 MNHEY, CDR2 SVGAGI. CDR3 length equals 14 residues.

The table lists this clone with a count of one. The chain is built from TRBV19 and TRBJ2-7; 12 nucleotides line up with TRBD1. The CDR3 covers 15 residues. Germline V gene sequence: CDR1 LNHDA, CDR2 SQIVND (reference sequence). Germline trimming cut 10 bases from V and 4 bases from J; bases unmatched to any gene: 11. CDR3 nucleotides: TGTGCCATTCCCGAGGGGACAGGGGGCGGGTACGAGCAGTACTTC. Residues: CAIPEGTGGGYEQYF.

The rearrangement uses TRBV3-1 (or the pseudogene TRBV3-2) and TRBJ1-1, with unresolved D. V was shortened by 4 bases and J by 3 bases, with 9 bases between the two germline ends. Germline V CDR1 and CDR2: LGHDT, YNNKEL (reference sequence). The CDR3 is 13 residues long. For the CDR3, the DNA is TGTGCCAGCAGCCCCCCGGGGTACACTGAAGCTTTCTTT. Its translation is CASSPPGYTEAFF.

This chain links TRBV28 with TRBJ1-2, with TRBD1 identical over 8 bases. There are 15 residues in the CDR3. V gave up 5 bases and J gave up 4 bases; unmatched junction bases: 9. In germline, CDR1 is MDHEN, CDR2 SYDVKM. The CDR3 reads CASSPGDRIFYGYTF. The CDR3 region has the DNA TGTGCCAGCAGTCCAGGGGACAGGATCTTCTATGGCTACACCTTC.